The T cell receptor beta chain under discussion was sequenced for a study of blood T cell repertoires in COVID-19. Study in general: From the United States, Italy and Spain came samples of acute and convalescent COVID-19.

V was clipped by 3 bases and J by 0 bases; unmatched bases: 7. Germline assignment: CDR1 SEHNR and CDR2 FQNEAQ (reference sequence). This CDR3 comprises 17 residues. Libraries were prepared by immunoSEQ multiplex PCR; TCRdb keeps only in-frame clonotypes and omits some of them. This sample has roughly 220,000 clones, with about 84% found just once. All enrollees were roughly 18 to 89 years old and from 25 or so US areas. This rearrangement joins TRBV7-9 to TRBJ2-3, with TRBD1 matching over 9 bases. Sequenced material: PBMCs or T cells enriched from blood (not recorded which). The source is a man younger than 40 with acute COVID-19. In DNA form, the CDR3 reads TGTGCCAGCAGCTTCAAAGGGACAGGGTTTAGCACAGATACGCAGTATTTT. Its translation: CASSFKGTGFSTDTQYF.